A single sample is the source of the 23 T cell receptor beta chains below, sequenced in a study of identical twins (dated by TCRdb to the mid-2010s). Libraries were made using 5' RACE. The listed sequencing device is Illumina HiSeq 2000. In-frame beta chains were kept once TCRdb had trimmed the public reads at Q25 with fastp and called clones with MiXCR. For every CDR3 protein sequence, its rows merge into one entry that carries the most common genes and DNA. In this sample the table shows 1.5 million or so distinct CDR3 sequences, about 31% of which occur a single time. The top ten hold about 0.27% of the sample. The sample consisted of cord blood. Receptors were obtained from a newborn girl in good health.

The chain employs TRBV4-1 and TRBJ1-4; D gene ambiguous. V lost 5 bases and J 5 bases, leaving 12 bases between the germline ends. The germline V gene has CDR1 MGHRA and CDR2 YSYEKL. The length of the CDR3 is 14 residues. The CDR3, as DNA: TGCGCCAGCAGCTCTCGACTGTCGAATGAAAAACTGTTTTTT. This encodes CASSSRLSNEKLFF.

In this sample, this clonotype turned up a few times. V is TRBV7-8 and J is TRBJ1-1; D may be TRBD1 (5 bases). The V and J ends lost 6 bases and 2 bases respectively, with 13 bases between them. The CDR3 consists of 14 residues. Per the germline V gene, CDR1 is SGHVS and CDR2 is FQNEAQ. This CDR3 reads CASSSGHSNTEAFF. DNA for the CDR3: TGTGCCAGCAGTTCCGGACACTCCAACACTGAAGCTTTCTTT.

This clonotype was picked up a small number of times. The chain couples TRBV6-5 to TRBJ1-2; tentative D call: TRBD1 (6 bases). The germline V gene has CDR1 MNHEY and CDR2 SVGAGI. This CDR3 contains 16 residues. The V and J ends lost 2 bases and 4 bases respectively, with 17 bases between them. Here the CDR3 reads CASSYVGGALSYGYTF. The CDR3 nucleotides read TGTGCCAGCAGTTACGTGGGGGGGGCGCTTAGCTATGGCTACACCTTC.

This CDR3 reads CASSYSGLAGGRETQYF. The CDR3 DNA reads as TGTGCCAGCAGTTACTCCGGACTAGCGGGGGGAAGAGAGACCCAGTACTTC. The chain joins TRBV6-6 to TRBJ2-5, with 14 nucleotides matching TRBD2. Germline V gene sequence: CDR1 MNHNY, CDR2 SVGAGI (reference sequence). There are 17 residues in the CDR3. Trimming took 0 bases from V and 4 from J; bases not matched to a gene: 4.

There are many counts of this clonotype. J is TRBJ2-4 and V is TRBV28, with TRBD1 matching over 7 bases. V lost 6 bases to trimming and J lost 1 base; unmatched junction nucleotides: 0. The CDR3 loop spans 13 amino acids. CDR1 MDHEN and CDR2 SYDVKM come from the germline V gene. In DNA form, the CDR3 reads TGTGCCAGCAGGGACAGGGCCAAAAACATTCAGTACTTC. Translated: CASRDRAKNIQYF.

Only one count was recorded for this clonotype. The rearrangement joins TRBV2 to TRBJ2-1; TRBD2 aligns across 10 bases. The CDR3 contains 13 residues. V lost 6 bases, J lost 8 bases, and 4 bases stayed unmatched. Per the germline V gene, CDR1 is SNHLY and CDR2 is FYNNEI. The CDR3 nucleotides read TGTGCCAGCAGGCTAGCGGGGGCCCATGAGCAGTTCTTC. This translates into CASRLAGAHEQFF.

With regard to this clonotype: Here the CDR3 omits its conserved ending phenylalanine or tryptophan, so a read error is the likely source. J is TRBJ1-2 and V is TRBV4-2; TRBD1 agrees at 8 bases. The germline CDR1 and CDR2 sequences are LGHNA and YNFKEQ. The CDR3 consists of 14 residues. Germline trimming cut 0 bases from V and 8 bases from J; bases unmatched to any gene: 5. The CDR3 sequence is CASSQEGTGRGYTV. CDR3 sequence (DNA): TGTGCCAGCAGCCAAGAGGGGACAGGAAGGGGCTACACCGTC.

The chain combines TRBV30 with TRBJ1-1; D possibly corresponds to TRBD1 (6 bases). Germline V CDR1 and CDR2: GTSNPN, SVGIG (reference sequence). CDR3 length: 17 amino acids. Trimming left V 4 bases short and J 1 base short, with 22 bases between. The CDR3 DNA sequence: TGTGCCTGGACCGATGGGCTCCGGGGGCACGAGAACACTGAAGCTTTCTTT. Residues: CAWTDGLRGHENTEAFF.

The chain has TRBV15 and TRBJ1-4; weak D call: TRBD1 (5 bases). Germline CDR1 reads LNHNV; CDR2 reads YYDKDF (reference sequence). The CDR3 has 14 amino acids. The ends were cut back, 0 bases at V and 8 bases at J, with 10 bases in the middle. The CDR3 DNA follows: TGTGCCACCAGCAGAGAGGCAGGGACCGAAAAACTGTTTTTT. This sequence encodes CATSREAGTEKLFF.

This rearrangement joins TRBV30 to TRBJ1-1; TRBD1 matches at 7 bases. Germline CDR1 is GTSNPN and CDR2 is SVGIG (reference sequence). The CDR3 runs to 13 residues. V shed 2 bases, J shed 3 bases, and the junction held 3 bases outside the gene matches. In DNA, the CDR3 is TGTGCCTGGAGTCTACAGGGGCACACTGAAGCTTTCTTT. This sequence encodes CAWSLQGHTEAFF. The complete variable domain, with remaining parts taken from reference TRBV30 and TRBJ1-1, reads SQTIHQWPATLVQPVGSPLSLECTVEGTSNPNLYWYRQAAGRGLQLLFYSVGIGQISSEVPQNLSASRPQDRQFILSSKKLLLSDSGFYLCAWSLQGHTEAFFGQGTRLTVV.

The gene calls are TRBV20-1 and TRBJ1-5; unclear D gene. The CDR3 has 13 residues. Trimming pared 3 bases from V and 5 bases from J, leaving 11 bases between. Looked up from germline, CDR1 is DFQATT and CDR2 is SNEGSKA (reference sequence). This CDR3 reads CSARGRDHQPQHF. The DNA for the CDR3 is TGCAGTGCTAGGGGGAGGGATCATCAGCCCCAGCATTTT.

This clonotype was seen more than once but under ten times. The CDR3 region has the DNA TGTGCCAGCAGCTCCGGGACAGGGAGAAGCTCCTACGAGCAGTACTTC. This gives the protein CASSSGTGRSSYEQYF. J is TRBJ2-7 and V is TRBV5-4, with 9 bases fitting TRBD1. Germline V lookup: CDR1 SGHNT, CDR2 YYREEE (reference sequence). This CDR3 region has 16 residues. The V and J ends lost 3 bases and 0 bases, in that order; junction bases with no gene match: 7.

The V gene is TRBV11-2, the J gene TRBJ2-5; D might be TRBD2 (6 bases). Germline CDR1 is SGHAT and CDR2 is FQNNGV. There are 16 residues in the CDR3. V was pared by 4 bases and J by 1 base, with 16 bases between. The CDR3 DNA reads as TGTGCCAGCAGCTCACCTTGGGGGGTACTCCAAGAGACCCAGTACTTC. Translating gives CASSSPWGVLQETQYF.

With regard to this clonotype: It may be a read error: a sequence one base away is much more abundant. The chain recombines TRBV29-1 with TRBJ2-5; the match to TRBD2 covers 15 bases. Germline values: CDR1 SQVTM, CDR2 ANQGSEA. With V trimmed by 4 bases and J by 11 bases, 14 bases remained unmatched. The CDR3 is 16 amino acids. Written as DNA, the CDR3 is TGCAGCGTTGCCGGGACTAGCGGGAGGATTGGCAATGAGCAGTACTTC. It yields the protein CSVAGTSGRIGNEQYF. The whole variable domain, filled in from reference TRBV29-1 and TRBJ2-5, reads SAVISQKPSRDICQRGTSLTIQCQVDSQVTMMFWYRQQPGQSLTLIATANQGSEATYESGFVIDKFPISRPNLTFSTLTVSNMSPEDSSIYLCSVAGTSGRIGNEQYFGPGTRLLVL.

This clonotype was seen repeatedly, ten times or more. The chain uses TRBV3-1 and TRBJ2-5; 7 bases align to TRBD2. CDR1 and CDR2 from the germline V gene are LGHDT and YNNKEL (reference sequence). The V segment lost 1 base and the J segment 2 bases; nucleotides outside the gene matches: 10. The CDR3 runs to 17 residues. CDR3 DNA: TGTGCCAGCAGCCAAGGGCGAATACTAGCGTTTCAAGAGACCCAGTACTTC. Translated, it gives CASSQGRILAFQETQYF.

As to this clonotype: A much bigger clone sits one base away, suggesting this may be a read error. This rearrangement joins TRBV20-1 to TRBJ2-7; no definite D call. V was shortened by 7 bases and J by 3 bases, with 4 bases between the two germline ends. The CDR3 sequence is 9 residues long. Per the germline V gene, CDR1 is DFQATT and CDR2 is SNEGSKA (reference sequence). The CDR3 here is CSGGYEQYF. The CDR3 DNA reads as TGCAGTGGTGGCTACGAGCAGTACTTC.

This clonotype was detected only a few times. V gene TRBV7-2 combines with J gene TRBJ2-5; 7 nucleotides align to TRBD2. Germline trimming cut 1 base from V and 2 bases from J; bases unmatched to any gene: 7. This CDR3 has 16 amino acids. CDR1 is SGHTA, CDR2 FQGNSA, per germline. The CDR3 DNA reads TGTGCCAGCAGCTTAGATTCAGGACTAGTTCAAGAGACCCAGTACTTC. The encoded protein is CASSLDSGLVQETQYF.

The J gene is TRBJ1-2, the V gene TRBV3-1; the D gene is possibly TRBD1 (5 bases). The V end was cut by 7 bases, the J end by 6 bases, with 12 bases between. From germline, CDR1 is LGHDT and CDR2 YNNKEL (reference sequence). The CDR3 is 12 amino acids. For the CDR3, the DNA is TGTGCCAGCAAGGGGCTGGGCCATGGCTACACCTTC. Its protein product is CASKGLGHGYTF.

The rearrangement joins TRBV20-1 to TRBJ2-4, with TRBD1 matching 8 bases. Trimming cost V 1 base and J 0 bases; bases outside gene matches: 5. The CDR3 covers 16 residues. CDR1 is DFQATT and CDR2 is SNEGSKA in the germline V gene (reference sequence). CDR3: CSARGSRGRAKNIQYF. Here the CDR3 DNA reads TGCAGTGCTAGAGGATCCAGGGGGCGAGCCAAAAACATTCAGTACTTC.

For this clonotype: One junction end disagrees with the germline gene, perhaps due to a read error. The V gene is TRBV7-9, the J gene TRBJ1-1, with D unclear. Per the germline V gene, CDR1 is SEHNR and CDR2 is FQNEAQ (reference sequence). This CDR3 region has 9 residues. The CDR3 loop is CAGSPQAFF. In DNA form, the CDR3 reads TGTGCCGGCAGCCCGCAAGCTTTCTTT.

The chain joins TRBV9 to TRBJ1-2; 7 nucleotides match TRBD1. Unmatched junction bases numbered 5, after V lost 0 bases and J lost 3 bases. The CDR3 runs 15 residues. Germline values: CDR1 SGDLS, CDR2 YYNGEE. In DNA form, the CDR3 reads TGTGCCAGCAGCGTAGGGGCAGGGGGAGACTATGGCTACACCTTC. It encodes CASSVGAGGDYGYTF.

This clonotype was seen a few times. The rearrangement uses TRBV20-1 and TRBJ1-2; 7 nucleotides align to TRBD1. Per germline, CDR1 DFQATT and CDR2 SNEGSKA (reference sequence). CDR3 size: 12 residues. J was trimmed by 5 bases and V by 5 bases; bases with no gene match: 5. CDR3 amino acids: CSAQQGTYGYTF. CDR3 nucleotide sequence: TGCAGTGCTCAACAGGGGACGTATGGCTACACCTTC.

This chain connects TRBV5-1 to TRBJ1-2; 8 bases line up with TRBD1. The V segment lost 3 bases and the J segment 7 bases; nucleotides outside the gene matches: 8. Germline CDR1 SGHRS, CDR2 YFSETQ. The CDR3 contains 14 residues. CDR3 DNA: TGCGCCAGCAGCTGGCAGGGGGCCTTAGGTGGCTACACCTTC. As protein: CASSWQGALGGYTF.